The 8 T cell receptor beta chains presented below share a single source sample, sequenced in a study of T cells in Graves' hyperthyroidism and ophthalmopathy. Regions amplified from RNA transcripts were the TCR beta CDR3 regions. HTBI primers were employed in a first-round RT-PCR of the TCR CDR3. MiXCR, applied by TCRdb to the multiplex PCR reads, yields one record per CDR3 protein. The table shows approximately 610,000 distinct CDR3 sequences, with roughly 15% occurring only once. The sequenced sample was blood. The receptors stem from a woman in her thirties or forties with Graves' ophthalmopathy.

The table lists this clonotype with many counts. The CDR3 spells CASSWGVPEAFF. Written as DNA, the CDR3 is TGTGCCAGCAGTTGGGGGGTTCCTGAAGCTTTCTTT. This chain joins TRBV12-3 or TRBV12-4 and TRBJ1-1; perhaps TRBD1 as D (5 bases). This CDR3 is built from 12 residues. Trimming cost V 4 bases and J 6 bases, with 9 bases left between them.

This clonotype appeared a few times. The chain joins TRBV29-1 to TRBJ1-5, with TRBD1 as a possible D gene (6 bases). This CDR3 spans 14 amino acids. V was shortened by 0 bases and J by 4 bases, with 10 bases between the two germline ends. Germline CDR1 SQVTM, CDR2 ANQGSEA. In DNA form, the CDR3 reads TGCAGCGTTGAAGATTGCCAGGGGAATCAGCCCCAGCATTTT. It codes for CSVEDCQGNQPQHF.

This chain uses TRBV7-2 with TRBJ2-7; TRBD2 agrees at 12 bases. Per germline, CDR1 SGHTA and CDR2 FQGNSA. J lost 5 bases, V lost 6 bases, and 8 bases had no gene match. The CDR3 totals 15 residues. The CDR3 reads CASRLAGGRGHEQYF. The DNA for the CDR3 is TGTGCCAGCAGACTAGCGGGGGGCCGGGGCCACGAGCAGTACTTC.

The chain carries TRBV6-2 or TRBV6-3 and TRBJ1-2, with TRBD1 matching over 7 bases. The trim removed 5 bases at V and 7 bases at J, leaving 10 bases unmatched. This CDR3 spans 14 amino acids. CDR1 MNHEY and CDR2 SVGEGT come from the germline V gene. The CDR3 DNA reads as TGTGCCAGCAGTCCAGACAGGGACCGCGGTGGCTACACCTTC. Protein product: CASSPDRDRGGYTF.

For this clonotype: Being one base from a much bigger clone, this may be a read error. V and J are TRBV28 and TRBJ2-7; 10 positions match TRBD1. CDR1 is MDHEN and CDR2 is SYDVKM in the germline V gene. The CDR3 extends over 14 amino acids. The CDR3 coding sequence is TGTGCCAGCAGTGGACGACAGGGGGCTTACGAGCAGTGCTTC. Its translation: CASSGRQGAYEQCF. The whole variable domain, filled in from reference TRBV28 and TRBJ2-7, reads DVKVTQSSRYLVKRTGEKVFLECVQDMDHENMFWYRQDPGLGLRLIYFSYDVKMKEKGDIPEGYSVSREKKERFSLILESASTNQTSMYLCASSGRQGAYEQCFGPGTRLTVT.

This clonotype was observed at least ten times. This chain connects TRBV6-2 or TRBV6-3 to TRBJ2-3, with a weak D call TRBD1 (6 bases). The CDR3 contains 13 residues. The germline CDR1 and CDR2 sequences are MNHEY and SVGEGT. Trimming pared 2 bases from V and 6 bases from J, leaving 9 bases between. DNA of the CDR3: TGTGCCAGCAGTTACCAGGGGATGGATACGCAGTATTTT. Translating gives CASSYQGMDTQYF.

J is TRBJ2-2 and V is TRBV15; possibly TRBD1 for D (6 bases). The CDR3 is 13 residues long. V lost 4 bases and J lost 3, with 6 bases in between. The germline CDR1 and CDR2 sequences are LNHNV and YYDKDF (reference sequence). The CDR3 is CATSKGDTGELFF. DNA for the CDR3: TGTGCCACCAGCAAGGGGGACACCGGGGAGCTGTTTTTT.

The sample holds a few counts of this clonotype. The rearrangement links TRBV7-2 to TRBJ2-2, with D tentatively TRBD2 (5 bases). Trimming took 2 bases from V and 8 from J, leaving 12 bases between them. CDR1 and CDR2 (germline): SGHTA, FQGNSA. This CDR3 is built from 14 residues. This chain's CDR3 is CASSLRLAAGELFF. Written as DNA, the CDR3 is TGTGCCAGCAGCTTAAGGCTAGCTGCGGGGGAGCTGTTTTTT. Supplemented by reference TRBV7-2 and TRBJ2-2, the full variable domain reads GAGVSQSPSNKVTEKGKDVELRCDPISGHTALYWYRQSLGQGLEFLIYFQGNSAPDKSGLPSDRFSAERTGGSVSTLTIQRTQQEDSAVYLCASSLRLAAGELFFGEGSRLTVL.